This passage covers 20 T cell receptor beta chains from one sample sequenced in a study of OX40 agonist ivuxolimab in advanced cancers. Assay: immunoSEQ multiplex PCR; the TCRdb copy retains only in-frame clones and omits some. The sample lists some 150,000 clones, approximately 94% occurring once. Source: CD4+ or CD8+ T cells sorted from blood, taken in a trial of the OX40 agonist ivuxolimab. All receptors derive from an adult with an advanced solid tumor such as melanoma, head and neck, liver or kidney cancer.

The chain links TRBV4-1 to TRBJ2-1; 11 nucleotides align to TRBD2. V shed 3 bases, J shed 4 bases, and the junction held 5 bases outside the gene matches. Germline V gene data show CDR1 as MGHRA and CDR2 as YSYEKL. This CDR3 contains 16 residues. Here the CDR3 DNA reads TGCGCCAGCAGCCAGCCCGGGACTAGCGGTTACAATGAGCAGTTCTTC. Translation gives CASSQPGTSGYNEQFF.

The V and J genes are TRBV5-1 and TRBJ2-2; no firm D call. CDR3 length equals 15 residues. Per germline, CDR1 SGHRS and CDR2 YFSETQ. Trimming stripped 6 bases from V and 8 bases from J, with 20 bases between. CDR3 bases: TGCGCCAGCACCCTCGACCCATCCCGAGTGGGGGAGCTGTTTTTT. As protein: CASTLDPSRVGELFF.

The chain uses TRBV15 and TRBJ2-7; 8 nucleotides match TRBD1. The germline gives CDR1 LNHNV, CDR2 YYDKDF (reference sequence). The V and J ends lost 0 bases and 3 bases, in that order; junction bases with no gene match: 7. The CDR3 runs to 16 residues. CDR3 DNA sequence: TGTGCCACCAGCAGAGACCTTGGACAGGGTAGCTACGAGCAGTACTTC. Translating it yields CATSRDLGQGSYEQYF.

This clone was seen once. CDR3 bases: TGCAGCGTTCTTGCGGGAAACATTCAGTACTTC. It translates to CSVLAGNIQYF. The rearrangement links TRBV29-1 to TRBJ2-4, with D tentatively TRBD2 (5 bases). The CDR3 is made up of 11 amino acids. In germline, CDR1 is SQVTM, CDR2 ANQGSEA. With 5 bases removed from V and 6 bases from J, the gap between germline ends came to 8 bases.

The chain employs TRBV4-3 and TRBJ1-2, with TRBD1 matching over 12 bases. CDR3 size: 14 residues. The V and J ends lost 6 bases and 8 bases, in that order; junction bases with no gene match: 7. Germline CDR1 reads LGHNA; CDR2 reads YSLEER. CDR3 DNA sequence: TGCGCCAGCAGTTCGGGACAGGGGGCATACGGCTACACCTTC. Encoded protein: CASSSGQGAYGYTF.

The CDR3 reads CASSLVRAEAFF. CDR3 nucleotide sequence: TGTGCCAGCAGCTTAGTTCGCGCTGAAGCTTTCTTT. V usage is TRBV7-2 and J usage is TRBJ1-1; D ambiguous. The V end was cut by 1 base, the J end by 6 bases, with 6 bases between. CDR3 length: 12 amino acids. Germline V gene sequence: CDR1 SGHTA, CDR2 FQGNSA.

The chain joins TRBV18 to TRBJ1-2, with a weak D call TRBD1 (6 bases). V was cut by 5 bases and J by 3 bases, with 10 bases left in between. CDR1 and CDR2 (germline): KGHSH, LQKENI. This CDR3 comprises 13 residues. The DNA for the CDR3 is TGTGCCAGCTCAGAGGACAGAGACTATGGCTACACCTTC. As protein: CASSEDRDYGYTF.

This clone has only one observation. This rearrangement joins TRBV5-1 to TRBJ2-1; 9 bases map to TRBD2. In germline, CDR1 is SGHRS, CDR2 YFSETQ. The trim removed 4 bases at V and 5 bases at J, leaving 7 bases unmatched. The CDR3 loop spans 15 amino acids. CDR3 DNA sequence: TGCGCCAGCAGCCCGGCGGCTAGCGGGAACAATGAGCAGTTCTTC. This translates into CASSPAASGNNEQFF.

The rearrangement joins TRBV11-1 to TRBJ2-3, with a tentative D call TRBD1 (6 bases). The CDR3 runs 14 residues. The V end lost 0 bases, the J end lost 3 bases, and 7 bases lay between the germline ends. The germline V gene has CDR1 SGHAT and CDR2 FQDESV (reference sequence). CDR3 coding DNA: TGTGCCAGCAGCTTAGCAACAGGGACAGATACGCAGTATTTT. Amino acid sequence: CASSLATGTDTQYF.

V gene TRBV11-2 combines with J gene TRBJ1-2; tentative D call: TRBD1 (6 bases). V was pared by 0 bases and J by 6 bases, with 14 bases between. Germline CDR1 and CDR2: SGHAT and FQNNGV. The CDR3 has 15 residues. CDR3 coding DNA: TGTGCCAGCAGCTTAGAATTCTCGGCAGGGGATGGCTACACCTTC. It specifies CASSLEFSAGDGYTF.

The CDR3 nucleotides are TGTGCCAGCAGTGATTTGCCAGGGGGTGCCTACGAGCAGTACTTC. This codes for CASSDLPGGAYEQYF. The genes are TRBV6-1 and TRBJ2-7; TRBD1 matches at 7 bases. V gave up 3 bases and J gave up 2 bases; unmatched junction bases: 7. Germline V lookup: CDR1 MNHNS, CDR2 SASEGT. This CDR3 comprises 15 residues.

The V call is TRBV7-2, the J call TRBJ1-4; D possibly corresponds to TRBD1 (5 bases). Looked up from germline, CDR1 is SGHTA and CDR2 is FQGNSA. The CDR3 extends over 16 amino acids. Trimming removed 3 bases at V and 0 bases at J, with 11 bases between. CDR3 amino acids: CASSFQGGATNEKLFF. The CDR3 DNA reads TGTGCCAGCAGCTTCCAGGGAGGGGCAACTAATGAAAAACTGTTTTTT.

The genes are TRBV11-2 and TRBJ1-2; no clear D gene. Germline assignment: CDR1 SGHAT and CDR2 FQNNGV. This CDR3 has 15 amino acids. The V end was cut by 2 bases, the J end by 6 bases, with 16 bases between. This chain's CDR3 is CASSLFGPSVNGYTF. CDR3 sequence (DNA): TGTGCCAGCAGCTTATTTGGACCCTCGGTCAATGGCTACACCTTC.

V and J are TRBV7-2 and TRBJ1-6, with D unclear. V lost 5 bases and J 5 bases, leaving 16 bases between the germline ends. The CDR3 extends over 16 amino acids. The germline V gene has CDR1 SGHTA and CDR2 FQGNSA. The CDR3 loop reads CASSKGWYVDNSPLHF. CDR3 DNA: TGTGCCAGCAGCAAAGGTTGGTACGTTGATAATTCACCCCTCCACTTT.

The V call is TRBV19, the J call TRBJ1-1, with D perhaps TRBD1 (6 bases). Trimming removed 3 bases from V and 6 bases from J, with 20 bases in between. Germline V gene lookup returns CDR1 LNHDA and CDR2 SQIVND (reference sequence). This CDR3 is built from 16 residues. The CDR3 loop is CASSMGGPGRRAEAFF. Written as DNA, the CDR3 is TGTGCCAGTAGTATGGGGGGCCCAGGGAGAAGGGCTGAAGCTTTCTTT.

The gene calls are TRBV18 and TRBJ1-2; weak D call: TRBD1 (5 bases). This CDR3 spans 13 amino acids. V lost 1 base to trimming and J lost 3 bases, with 6 bases between them. CDR1 is KGHSH and CDR2 is LQKENI in the germline V gene. The CDR3 DNA reads as TGTGCCAGCTCACCACAGGGGCACTATGGCTACACCTTC. This encodes CASSPQGHYGYTF.

This clone has a handful of counts. This chain joins TRBV14 and TRBJ1-1, with D possibly TRBD1 on 6 matching bases. CDR3 length: 16 amino acids. Trimming removed 4 bases at V and 2 bases at J, with 17 bases between. Germline V gene lookup returns CDR1 SGHDN and CDR2 FVKESK. CDR3 loop: CASSPRGGRRNTEAFF. The CDR3 DNA sequence: TGTGCCAGCAGCCCCCGCGGGGGGCGCAGAAACACTGAAGCTTTCTTT.

This rearrangement joins TRBV2 to TRBJ1-6; D unclear. Germline V gene data show CDR1 as SNHLY and CDR2 as FYNNEI. This CDR3 is 15 amino acids long. The V gene lost 6 bases and the J gene lost 2 bases, with 11 bases spanning the gap. The CDR3 DNA is TGTGCCAGCAGGGGTTCGTACACCTATAATTCACCCCTCCACTTT. This gives the protein CASRGSYTYNSPLHF.

The chain links TRBV7-2 to TRBJ2-3, with D hard to call. Trimming pared 1 base from V and 4 bases from J, leaving 9 bases between. This CDR3 has 14 residues. The germline CDR1 and CDR2 sequences are SGHTA and FQGNSA. CDR3 in amino acids: CASSLGQAPDTQYF. CDR3 nucleotide sequence: TGTGCCAGCAGCTTAGGGCAGGCCCCAGATACGCAGTATTTT.

The chain's CDR3 is CASSAGGLTGTNYGYTF. The CDR3 nucleotides read TGTGCCAGCAGTGCCGGGGGACTGACAGGGACTAACTATGGCTACACCTTC. The chain combines TRBV6-1 with TRBJ1-2; 7 positions agree with TRBD1. This CDR3 is 17 amino acids long. Germline CDR1 reads MNHNS; CDR2 reads SASEGT. Trimming cost V 4 bases and J 0 bases; bases outside gene matches: 11.